This T cell receptor beta chain was captured by sequencing in a study of blood T cell repertoires in COVID-19 (dated by TCRdb to about 2020). General notes on the study: Samples covering the acute and convalescent phases of COVID-19 were provided by collaborators in the United States, Italy and Spain. The prospective study material was composed of cDNA or gDNA derived from T cells, B-cell-depleted T cells, or PBMCs. Deeply sampled blood TCRbeta repertoires from subjects exposed to, actively infected with, or recovered from COVID-19 were included in the dataset. A freely available public database, intended as a resource for researchers studying the immune response to SARS-CoV-2, is where the repertoires were released. The samples were drawn from two sources: the first 160 participants of the ongoing ImmuneRACE study, and over 1,000 subjects contributed by 6 global collaborators. A de-identified subject ID, COVID-19 status, age in years and sex were almost always included in the sample metadata. HLA class I and class II types, where available, came from metadata supplied by the sample provider rather than from assay-based typing.

Participants in the prospective study were aged 18 to 89 years, lived in 20 to 30 United States geographic areas, and enrolled through a virtual design. In the prospective study, participants were assigned to cohorts based on the clinical history participants reported in a screening survey and a study questionnaire. Exposed participants had been in contact, within 2 weeks of entering the study, with a person who had a PCR-confirmed or clinician-diagnosed case of COVID-19. Each participant in the prospective study had whole blood, serum and a nasopharyngeal or oropharyngeal swab collected by mobile phlebotomists. Participants in the prospective study had the option to provide additional blood draws and questionnaires over an approximately 2-month period. Prospective study blood samples were shipped either frozen or at room temperature before DNA extraction. What the work shows at the level of the full study, not this receptor alone: Clinical and demographic metadata were provided uncurated, with the amount varying by source and participant.

On this clone: The antigen it recognizes is unknown. Per-base qualities were not stored, and no clone one base away is much larger.

Clipping removes 1 base from V and 8 bases from J, with 9 as the unmatched junction base count. The germline V gene provides CDR1 LGHNA and CDR2 YSLEER. Measured from the cysteine to the phenylalanine, the CDR3 is 16 residues long. Only the CDR3 DNA is retained, 48 bases long and in frame from the first base. TCRbeta CDR3 regions were amplified from genomic DNA using the immunoSEQ Assay, a bias-controlled multiplex PCR. In the paper's pipeline: The number of nucleated cells in each sample was estimated from the amplification of reference gene primers within the assay. To quantify the absolute abundance of each unique TCRbeta CDR3 rearrangement, sequence reads were collapsed and filtered. For each sample, productive Simpson clonality was calculated by taking the square root of Simpson's diversity index across productive rearrangements. TCRdb's version of the immuneACCESS table is confined to in-frame rearrangements and falls short of the full clone set. An unresolved V gene accounts for under half of the shortfall where checked; the remainder is of unknown origin. Clone size and V and J calls were adopted from that table, with D and trimming inferred from the DNA. The sample yields a few hundred thousand clones; roughly 89% were counted once. The ten largest make up roughly 15% of the sample.

The specimen was PBMCs or T cells enriched from blood (not recorded which). The TCR sequence derives from a man aged 25-40 years who had been exposed to COVID-19. The rearranged chain carries TRBV4-3 and TRBJ1-4, and 8 junctional nucleotides match TRBD1. The CDR3: CASSQATGERGEKLFF. The DNA sequence is given as TGCGCCAGCAGCCAAGCGACAGGGGAGCGTGGCGAAAAACTGTTTTTT.